The sequence of this T cell receptor (beta chain) was determined in a study of Graves' ophthalmopathy and Graves' hyperthyroidism. Whole-study findings and limits: Classification of ophthalmopathy versus stable hyperthyroidism by a 13-signature model yielded just under 90% sensitivity and 65% to 83% specificity.

The CDR3 totals 13 residues. Trimming removed 2 bases at V and 6 bases at J, with 10 bases between. Germline loops: CDR1 MNHEY, CDR2 SVGAGI. Amplifying from RNA transcripts, the study obtained TCR beta CDR3 regions. The authors performed first-round RT-PCR with HTBI primers and then a second-round multiplex PCR. TCRdb re-called the multiplex PCR reads through MiXCR, storing one row per CDR3 protein. This sample has about 400,000 distinct CDR3 sequences, with over 15% found just once. The sample holds many counts of this clonotype. The antigen is undetermined. In this cohort's terms, stable hyperthyroidism meant no ophthalmopathy by 18 months of follow-up.

This receptor was taken from a woman aged 18 to 35 with stable Graves' hyperthyroidism. V usage is TRBV6-5 and J usage is TRBJ1-2; maybe TRBD1 (5 bases). Sequenced: peripheral blood. The CDR3 DNA is TGTGCCAGCAGTTACGTTTCGGGGGATGGCTACACCTTC. Protein: CASSYVSGDGYTF.